This T cell receptor beta chain was profiled in a study of T-cell memory formation after mild COVID-19. Overall study results and limits: Later expanders leaned toward CD4+, whereas clones contracting from day 15 to 85 were balanced CD4/CD8. CD8+ contracting clones occupied EMRA, while CD4+ ones occupied mainly CM and EM.

Sample barcodes and UMIs were carried by the TCR alpha and TCR beta cDNA libraries that 5'RACE generated with constant-segment primers. Using its own MiXCR run on the 5' RACE reads, TCRdb lists one record per CDR3 protein. This table holds around 430,000 distinct CDR3 sequences, about a sixth found once. A word on this clonotype: The antigen remains undetermined.

The sequencing sample was made of PBMCs or a T cell subset sorted from them (not recorded which). This clonotype was sampled from a man between 18 and 35 years old who had mild COVID-19 (a few samples of this study predate the infection). Cell type and time point are not known.

The CDR3 here is CASSLGLTIYNEQFF. In nucleotides, the CDR3 is TGCGCCAGCAGCCTTGGACTTACGATCTACAATGAGCAGTTCTTC. The rearrangement uses TRBV4-1 and TRBJ2-1, with D possibly TRBD2 on 5 matching bases. V lost 4 bases and J lost 3, with 13 bases in between. CDR1 is MGHRA, CDR2 YSYEKL, per germline. This CDR3 region has 15 residues.